This T cell receptor beta chain was documented in a study of blood T cell repertoires in COVID-19. Sequenced by immunoSEQ multiplex PCR; TCRdb stores in-frame clones only, minus some. In the table there are hundreds of thousands of clones, around 88% of which are singletons. The receptor's source is a woman in her 40s who had recovered from COVID-19. Sequenced input: PBMCs or T cells enriched from blood (not recorded which).

The CDR3 nucleotides are TGTGCCAGCAGTTTTATGTCGGCTAGCGGGAGGGCCTACGAGCAGTACTTC. It translates to CASSFMSASGRAYEQYF. This rearrangement joins TRBV27 to TRBJ2-7; the match to TRBD2 covers 12 bases. The V gene's germline CDR1 is MNHEY and CDR2 SMNVEV (reference sequence). This CDR3 has 17 amino acids. Trimming cost V 3 bases and J 2 bases; bases outside gene matches: 8.